The 8 T cell receptor beta chains in this list originate from one sample, sequenced in a study of blood T cell repertoires in COVID-19. Sequencing used immunoSEQ multiplex PCR; TCRdb keeps in-frame clones, though not all of them. Altogether some 68,000 clones are present, roughly 90% being singletons, with the ten largest covering around 7.3%. Sequencing input: peripheral blood. Source of these receptors: a man aged 40-55 years with COVID-19, enrolled during active disease.

The chain's CDR3 is CAWKGSTDTQYF. CDR3 coding DNA: TGTGCCTGGAAAGGGAGTACAGATACGCAGTATTTT. V gene TRBV30 combines with J gene TRBJ2-3, with D possibly being TRBD2 (5 bases). Per the germline V gene, CDR1 is GTSNPN and CDR2 is SVGIG (reference sequence). V was shortened by 4 bases and J by 3 bases, with 8 bases between the two germline ends. The CDR3 is made up of 12 amino acids.

The chain has TRBV19 and TRBJ1-2; D is ambiguous. Germline-derived CDR1 and CDR2 are LNHDA and SQIVND (reference sequence). The CDR3 is 16 amino acids. Trimming cost V 7 bases and J 1 base, with 19 bases left between them. CDR3 coding DNA: TGTGCCAGTACCCGGTCTTTCACCTCTTTTAACTATGGCTACACCTTC. Its translation: CASTRSFTSFNYGYTF.

The chain has TRBV5-5 and TRBJ2-7, with D perhaps matching TRBD2 (6 bases). This CDR3 is built from 15 residues. Between the trimmed V and J ends, which lost 0 bases and 2 bases, there was a span of 12 bases. Germline-derived CDR1 and CDR2 are SGHKS and YYEKEE (reference sequence). CDR3 sequence (DNA): TGTGCCAGCAGCTTGGAGGCGGGGCCCCCCTACGAGCAGTACTTC. Amino acid sequence: CASSLEAGPPYEQYF.

The chain carries TRBV20-1 and TRBJ1-3; no clear D. The CDR3 has 11 amino acids. V was shortened by 6 bases and J by 4 bases, with 7 bases between the two germline ends. The germline V gene encodes CDR1 DFQATT and CDR2 SNEGSKA (reference sequence). The CDR3, as DNA: TGCAGTGCCGCGGGCGGAAACACCATATATTTT. Amino acid sequence: CSAAGGNTIYF.

The genes are TRBV6-5 and TRBJ1-5; no clear D. This CDR3 region has 12 residues. Germline V lookup: CDR1 MNHEY, CDR2 SVGAGI. Trimming left V 7 bases short and J 7 bases short, with 11 bases between. In DNA, the CDR3 is TGTGCCAGCACCTCCCCCGGGCAGCCCCAGCATTTT. Its protein is CASTSPGQPQHF.

On this clone: An end of the junction differs from the germline gene, which may be a read error. The V and J genes are TRBV9 and TRBJ2-5, with TRBD2 identical over 7 bases. Germline CDR1 and CDR2: SGDLS and YYNGEE. CDR3 length: 14 residues. In DNA, the CDR3 is TGTGCCATCAGCCGGGACTACCATACGGGGACCCAGTACTTC. It translates to CAISRDYHTGTQYF.

V gene TRBV3-1 (or the pseudogene TRBV3-2) combines with J gene TRBJ2-5, with a possible D match to TRBD1 (6 bases). Deletions cut 1 base from V and 3 bases from J, with 15 bases between. This CDR3 has 16 amino acids. From germline, CDR1 is LGHDT and CDR2 YNNKEL (reference sequence). This CDR3 is CASSQAVLDRKETQYF. CDR3 DNA: TGTGCCAGCAGCCAAGCGGTATTGGACAGAAAAGAGACCCAGTACTTC.

This clone has just one count. V is TRBV6-5 and J is TRBJ2-1; 9 bases are shared with TRBD1. This CDR3 has 14 amino acids. CDR1 and CDR2 (germline): MNHEY, SVGAGI. The V gene end was trimmed by 2 bases and the J gene end by 5 bases; junction bases not matched to a gene: 1. The CDR3 bases are TGTGCCAGCAGTTACAGGGACAGGGACAATGAGCAGTTCTTC. Its protein product is CASSYRDRDNEQFF.